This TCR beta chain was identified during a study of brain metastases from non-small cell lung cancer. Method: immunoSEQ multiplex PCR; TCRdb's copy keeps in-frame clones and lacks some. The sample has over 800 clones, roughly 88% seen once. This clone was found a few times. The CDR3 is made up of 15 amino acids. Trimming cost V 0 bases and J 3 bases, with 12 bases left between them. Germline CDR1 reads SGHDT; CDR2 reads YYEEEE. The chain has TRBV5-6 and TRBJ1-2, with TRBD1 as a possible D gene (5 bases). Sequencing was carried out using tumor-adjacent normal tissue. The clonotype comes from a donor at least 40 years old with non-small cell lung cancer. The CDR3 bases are TGTGCCAGCAGCTTGGCCACAGGTGGGGACTATGGCTACACCTTC. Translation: CASSLATGGDYGYTF.